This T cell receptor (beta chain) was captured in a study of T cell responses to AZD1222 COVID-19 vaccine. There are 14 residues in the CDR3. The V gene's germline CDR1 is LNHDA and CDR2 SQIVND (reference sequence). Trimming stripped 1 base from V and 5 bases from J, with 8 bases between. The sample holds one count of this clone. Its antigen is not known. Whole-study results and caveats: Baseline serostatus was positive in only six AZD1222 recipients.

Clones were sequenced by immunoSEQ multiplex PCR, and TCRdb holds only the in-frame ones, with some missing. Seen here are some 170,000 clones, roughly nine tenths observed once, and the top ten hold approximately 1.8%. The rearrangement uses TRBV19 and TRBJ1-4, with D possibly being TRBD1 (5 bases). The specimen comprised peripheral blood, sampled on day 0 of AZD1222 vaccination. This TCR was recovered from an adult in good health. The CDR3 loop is CASSIGGRNEKLFF. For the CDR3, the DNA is TGTGCCAGTAGTATAGGGGGCAGGAATGAAAAACTGTTTTTT.